These 26 T cell receptor beta chains came from one sample sequenced in a study of cytomegalovirus exposure and HLA in healthy donors (dated by TCRdb to about 2017). Preparation of the library involved the immunoSEQ multiplex PCR assay. A mixture of 60 forward primers for TCR Vbeta segments and 13 reverse primers for TCR Jbeta segments was used in the multiplex PCR. TCRdb took over this immuneACCESS table, retaining in-frame rearrangements with V and J assigned. Such tables are incomplete; in checked studies, under half of the missing clones stem from an unresolved V gene, and the remainder is unexplained. The sample table lists roughly 190,000 clones, 60% to 85% of them with a count of one. The ten top clones hold approximately 1.4% of the sample. Input material: PBMCs. The receptors here all came from a girl aged 10 to 17 in good health and CMV-seropositive.

V and J are TRBV10-1 and TRBJ2-3, with 11 nucleotides matching TRBD2. The CDR3 is 18 amino acids. From germline, CDR1 is WNHNN and CDR2 SYGVQD (reference sequence). J was trimmed by 0 bases and V by 2 bases; bases with no gene match: 7. CDR3 amino acids: CASSEDSGGVTSTDTQYF. The CDR3 DNA is TGCGCCAGCAGTGAGGATAGCGGGGGGGTCACTAGCACAGATACGCAGTATTTT.

The chain couples TRBV4-3 to TRBJ1-2; tentatively, D is TRBD1 (5 bases). This CDR3 region has 15 residues. The V gene lost 0 bases and the J gene lost 6 bases, with 14 bases spanning the gap. CDR1 and CDR2 from the germline V gene are LGHNA and YSLEER. CDR3 in amino acids: CASSQEAGPVNGYTF. CDR3 in DNA: TGCGCCAGCAGCCAAGAGGCAGGGCCGGTGAATGGCTACACCTTC.

The chain uses TRBV7-2 and TRBJ1-6; D gene ambiguous. With 7 bases removed from V and 2 bases from J, the gap between germline ends came to 6 bases. From germline, CDR1 is SGHTA and CDR2 FQGNSA. The CDR3 has 13 amino acids. The CDR3 DNA follows: TGTGCCAGCAACGAGGCCTATAATTCACCCCTCCACTTT. Translation: CASNEAYNSPLHF.

The CDR3 is CASSLQGVNTGELFF. The CDR3 DNA sequence: TGTGCCAGCAGCTTACAGGGGGTGAACACCGGGGAGCTGTTTTTT. The gene calls are TRBV7-2 and TRBJ2-2, with TRBD1 matching 7 bases. The germline gives CDR1 SGHTA, CDR2 FQGNSA. J was trimmed by 1 base and V by 2 bases; bases with no gene match: 1. The CDR3 length is 15 residues.

The gene calls are TRBV2 and TRBJ2-4; weak D call: TRBD2 (5 bases). V was shortened by 4 bases and J by 1 base, with 14 bases between the two germline ends. Germline CDR1 reads SNHLY; CDR2 reads FYNNEI. The CDR3 is 16 residues long. CDR3 amino acids: CASSVSGDPAKNIQYF. DNA of the CDR3: TGTGCCAGCAGTGTTTCCGGGGATCCGGCCAAAAACATTCAGTACTTC.

CDR3 amino acids: CASSQRGSNQPQHF. CDR3 nucleotides: TGCGCCAGCAGCCAACGGGGTAGCAATCAGCCCCAGCATTTT. The chain has TRBV4-3 and TRBJ1-5; D gene ambiguous. Trimming took off 2 bases at V and 0 bases at J, with 5 bases between the two ends. Germline CDR1 LGHNA, CDR2 YSLEER. The CDR3 covers 14 residues.

V and J are TRBV5-4 and TRBJ2-7; 12 bases are a match to TRBD1. V shed 4 bases, J shed 7 bases, and the junction held 9 bases outside the gene matches. The CDR3 runs to 15 residues. Germline CDR1 reads SGHNT; CDR2 reads YYREEE (reference sequence). The CDR3 protein is CASSPRDRGPGEQYF. CDR3 sequence (DNA): TGTGCCAGCAGCCCTCGGGACAGGGGGCCGGGGGAGCAGTACTTC.

This clone has just one count. This chain joins TRBV4-3 and TRBJ2-6, with TRBD1 identical over 9 bases. This CDR3 has 18 amino acids. J lost 0 bases, V lost 4 bases, and 7 bases had no gene match. Germline CDR1 reads LGHNA; CDR2 reads YSLEER. The CDR3 DNA is TGCGCCAGCAGCCGTTCCGGGACAGGGAGCTCTGGGGCCAACGTCCTGACTTTC. Translation gives CASSRSGTGSSGANVLTF.

V gene TRBV7-9 combines with J gene TRBJ1-2; perhaps TRBD1 as D (6 bases). The germline gives CDR1 SEHNR, CDR2 FQNEAQ (reference sequence). The CDR3 runs to 13 residues. V was shortened by 4 bases and J by 8 bases, with 14 bases between the two germline ends. The CDR3, as DNA: TGTGCCAGCAGCTCCTTAGACAGGTGGGGCTACACCTTC. Translated, it gives CASSSLDRWGYTF.

The chain combines TRBV6-5 with TRBJ1-1; TRBD1 might be the D (5 bases). Germline CDR1 MNHEY, CDR2 SVGAGI. CDR3 length equals 15 residues. Trimming stripped 2 bases from V and 0 bases from J, with 10 bases between. Here the CDR3 reads CASSYQGTMNTEAFF. The CDR3 bases are TGTGCCAGCAGTTACCAGGGAACTATGAACACTGAAGCTTTCTTT.

The table lists this clone with a count of one. The V call is TRBV5-6, the J call TRBJ2-2; TRBD2 might be the D (5 bases). In germline, CDR1 is SGHDT, CDR2 YYEEEE. The CDR3 length is 14 residues. The V gene lost 4 bases and the J gene lost 6 bases, with 13 bases spanning the gap. The CDR3: CASSLASGAGELFF. The CDR3 DNA is TGTGCCAGCAGCCTGGCTTCCGGGGCCGGGGAGCTGTTTTTT.

This chain connects TRBV27 to TRBJ1-4, with 7 bases matching TRBD1. Germline V gene sequence: CDR1 MNHEY, CDR2 SMNVEV (reference sequence). Trimming cost V 5 bases and J 0 bases; bases outside gene matches: 12. This CDR3 region has 18 residues. The CDR3 here is CASSARQGTNPTNEKLFF. In DNA, the CDR3 is TGTGCCAGCAGTGCCCGACAGGGTACTAATCCAACTAATGAAAAACTGTTTTTT.

For the CDR3, the DNA is TGTGCCAGCAGCCTCGGGATTTCCTACGAGCAGTACTTC. It specifies CASSLGISYEQYF. The chain has TRBV7-6 and TRBJ2-7, with a possible D match to TRBD2 (5 bases). V was cut by 5 bases and J by 1 base, with 9 bases left in between. This CDR3 is built from 13 residues. Germline lookup yields CDR1 SGHVS and CDR2 FNYEAQ.

This clone was picked up one time. The V and J genes are TRBV7-9 and TRBJ1-1; 10 nucleotides line up with TRBD1. CDR1 is SEHNR, CDR2 FQNEAQ, per germline (reference sequence). The length of the CDR3 is 15 residues. V dropped 1 base and J dropped 8; count of bases not matched to a gene: 7. The CDR3 nucleotides are TGTGCCAGCAGCTTAGTCCCCCGGGACAGGGGAGAAGCTTTCTTT. Translated, it gives CASSLVPRDRGEAFF.

This clone has only a few counts. The gene calls are TRBV5-4 and TRBJ2-3; 9 bases fit TRBD2. The length of the CDR3 is 15 residues. The V segment lost 5 bases and the J segment 6 bases; nucleotides outside the gene matches: 10. Germline CDR1 and CDR2: SGHNT and YYREEE (reference sequence). The CDR3, as DNA: TGTGCCAGCAGTTCTGATAGCGGGGGAATCGATACGCAGTATTTT. Translating it yields CASSSDSGGIDTQYF.

The rearrangement links TRBV4-2 to TRBJ2-5; no reliable D call. The ends were cut back, 1 base at V and 5 bases at J, with 17 bases in the middle. In germline, CDR1 is LGHNA, CDR2 YNFKEQ. This CDR3 is built from 16 residues. This CDR3 is CASSQGIPAGRETQYF. CDR3 DNA: TGTGCCAGCAGCCAAGGGATACCCGCAGGAAGGGAGACCCAGTACTTC.

The CDR3 DNA reads TGCGCCAGCAGCAGGGGAAGCGGGGGGGATTACAATGAGCAGTTCTTC. Protein product: CASSRGSGGDYNEQFF. V usage is TRBV4-3 and J usage is TRBJ2-1, with TRBD2 identical over 10 bases. CDR1 LGHNA and CDR2 YSLEER come from the germline V gene. This CDR3 spans 16 amino acids. V lost 5 bases to trimming and J lost 4 bases; unmatched junction nucleotides: 8.

In DNA, the CDR3 is TGTGCCAGCAGCCGGACAGGGGTGTCAGATACGCAGTATTTT. It is translated as CASSRTGVSDTQYF. The V gene is TRBV6-5, the J gene TRBJ2-3; 9 nucleotides align to TRBD1. The germline V gene has CDR1 MNHEY and CDR2 SVGAGI. The CDR3 is 14 amino acids. Unmatched junction bases numbered 5, after V lost 6 bases and J lost 4 bases.

V is TRBV5-1 and J is TRBJ2-5, with D possibly TRBD2 on 5 matching bases. The germline V gene encodes CDR1 SGHRS and CDR2 YFSETQ. This CDR3 region has 14 residues. V lost 4 bases and J lost 2, with 12 bases in between. CDR3 bases: TGCGCCAGCAGCCCTCGATCGGGGCAAGAGACCCAGTACTTC. Translated: CASSPRSGQETQYF. The full variable domain, completed using reference TRBV5-1 and TRBJ2-5, is KAGVTQTPRYLIKTRGQQVTLSCSPISGHRSVSWYQQTPGQGLQFLFEYFSETQRNKGNFPGRFSGRQFSNSRSEMNVSTLELGDSALYLCASSPRSGQETQYFGPGTRLLVL.

In the case of this clone: The germline gene is not matched at one end of the junction; a read error may be the cause. The V call is TRBV4-3, the J call TRBJ2-5; D possibly corresponds to TRBD2 (6 bases). The CDR3 totals 16 residues. CDR1 LGHNA and CDR2 YSLEER come from the germline V gene. The CDR3 region has the DNA TGCGCCAGCAGCCAAGATCGGGCGAGCGGGCAAGGGACCCAGTACTTC. Translated: CASSQDRASGQGTQYF.

The CDR3 protein is CASGWGQGTFQPQHF. In DNA, the CDR3 is TGTGCTAGTGGTTGGGGACAGGGGACTTTTCAGCCCCAGCATTTT. The chain uses TRBV12-5 and TRBJ1-5; TRBD1 matches at 10 bases. The CDR3 totals 15 residues. Germline V gene data show CDR1 as LGHNT and CDR2 as FRNRAP. The V gene end was trimmed by 4 bases and the J gene end by 6 bases; junction bases not matched to a gene: 6.

The gene calls are TRBV30 and TRBJ2-2, with D maybe TRBD2 (6 bases). CDR1 is GTSNPN and CDR2 is SVGIG in the germline V gene (reference sequence). The CDR3 spans 14 residues. Trimming removed 3 bases at V and 2 bases at J, with 10 bases between. The chain's CDR3 is CAWRGGANTGELFF. As DNA, the CDR3 is TGTGCCTGGAGGGGCGGGGCTAACACCGGGGAGCTGTTTTTT.

In its sample, this clone was seen once. The chain uses TRBV7-2 and TRBJ1-1; D possibly corresponds to TRBD1 (5 bases). The CDR3 spans 16 residues. V was shortened by 1 base and J by 4 bases, with 16 bases between the two germline ends. Germline loops: CDR1 SGHTA, CDR2 FQGNSA. The CDR3 bases are TGTGCCAGCAGCTTAGAAGGTTGGGGGGTGGTCACTGAAGCTTTCTTT. Its translation is CASSLEGWGVVTEAFF.

The rearrangement joins TRBV6-6 to TRBJ2-2; the D is unclear. V was pared by 10 bases and J by 0 bases, with 9 bases between. The CDR3 extends over 13 amino acids. The germline V gene has CDR1 MNHNY and CDR2 SVGAGI (reference sequence). The CDR3 sequence: CATAHTNTGELFF. The CDR3 bases are TGTGCCACCGCCCACACGAACACCGGGGAGCTGTTTTTT.

V and J are TRBV7-9 and TRBJ2-3; tentative D call: TRBD2 (5 bases). V gave up 6 bases and J gave up 4 bases, with 20 bases separating them. From germline, CDR1 is SEHNR and CDR2 FQNEAQ (reference sequence). This CDR3 spans 16 amino acids. DNA of the CDR3: TGTGCCAGCAGACCTAGTCGTCTAGCCCCGGCAGATACGCAGTATTTT. Encoded protein: CASRPSRLAPADTQYF. Full variable domain (outside the CDR3, taken from reference TRBV7-9 and TRBJ2-3): DTGVSQNPRHKITKRGQNVTFRCDPISEHNRLYWYRQTLGQGPEFLTYFQNEAQLEKSRLLSDRFSAERPKGSFSTLEIQRTEQGDSAMYLCASRPSRLAPADTQYFGPGTRLTVL.

The rearrangement links TRBV9 to TRBJ2-3, with 7 bases identical to TRBD2. Germline CDR1 SGDLS, CDR2 YYNGEE. Germline trimming cut 1 base from V and 4 bases from J; bases unmatched to any gene: 12. The CDR3 sequence is 17 residues long. As DNA, the CDR3 is TGTGCCAGCAGCGTAAAGGGAGCGCGGGGGAGCTCAGATACGCAGTATTTT. It translates to CASSVKGARGSSDTQYF.